The T cell receptor beta chain under discussion was sequenced for a study of vaccination and CD4 T cells after COVID-19. Remarks on this clonotype: Antigen unknown.

This CDR3 is built from 15 residues. Deletions cut 6 bases from V and 7 bases from J, with 24 bases between. Looked up from germline, CDR1 is DFQATT and CDR2 is SNEGSKA (reference sequence). Stated treatment: roughly 11-day PBMC culture with coronavirus spike peptide pools or control peptides (ViraFEST assay). It was on days 3 and 7 that half the medium was replaced with fresh IL-2 medium. With the Oncomine TCR Beta short-read assay, DNA from cultured CD4+ T cells was sequenced. TCRdb processed the PCR reads anew with MiXCR; each CDR3 protein has one entry. Among 7,500 to 8,500 distinct CDR3 sequences listed, over 60% were seen once.

Input material: CD4+ T cells from blood, cultured in vitro. The TCR was taken from a human donor who had recovered from COVID-19. V and J are TRBV20-1 and TRBJ1-1, with a possible D match to TRBD1 (6 bases). The CDR3 spells CSAKTGAGAGGEAFF. DNA of the CDR3: TGCAGTGCAAAAACCGGGGCAGGGGCCGGTGGTGAAGCTTTCTTT.